This entry concerns a single T cell receptor (beta chain). This clone's antigen is unknown. No qualities accompany the bases; no much larger clone lies one base away. The entry originates in a study of OX40 agonist ivuxolimab in advanced cancers. Some background on the complete study: Ivuxolimab was an agonistic, fully human IgG2 monoclonal antibody directed against OX40 (CD134), a costimulatory receptor. Intravenous ivuxolimab was administered to patients every 2 weeks at six dose levels: 0.01, 0.1, 0.3, 1.5, 3 and 10 mg/kg. Among the roughly 50 dose-escalation patients, 19 had hepatocellular carcinoma, about 15 melanoma, 9 renal cell carcinoma and 9 head and neck cancer. A male proportion of about 79% and a mean age of around 60 years, ranging from roughly 23 to 90, were recorded for the dose-escalation cohort. Patients were allowed to have had prior anti-PD-1, anti-PD-L1 or anti-CTLA-4 therapy, and 40% of the dose-escalation patients had been treated with checkpoint inhibitors. Partial responses occurred in three dose-escalation patients: two with cutaneous melanoma and one with hepatocellular carcinoma. The purpose of peripheral TCRbeta sequencing was to test whether ivuxolimab changed TCR sequence diversity and led to clonal T-cell expansion. The paper describes the monotherapy dose-escalation part (N ≈ 49 patients) of the phase I trial of ivuxolimab. The investigation overall reported the following: Low levels of normalized T-cell clonal expansion were also shown by some nonresponding patients. The antigen specificity of the peripheral T cells that underwent clonal expansion was not determined. After ivuxolimab, more expanded clones were found on average in CD8+ T cells than in CD4+ T cells. At doses of 0.1 to 3.0 mg/kg, clonal expansion of both CD4+ and CD8+ T cells in blood was seen between baseline and week 6. In partial responders in the 0.1-3.0 mg/kg groups, normalized peripheral clonal expansion was found to be among the lowest, especially among CD8+ T cells.

For sequencing of the TCRbeta CDR3 region, genomic DNA was extracted from the sorted cells. The immunoSEQ Assay was used to sequence the TCRbeta CDR3 regions. Sourced from immuneACCESS, this table was stored by TCRdb with only in-frame sequences that have V and J called. A share of the clones is absent; for the studies checked, an unresolved V gene accounts for under half, and the remainder has no known explanation. In this sample the table shows more than 20,000 clones, around 76% of which occur a single time. Together, the top ten hold roughly 9.8% of the sample. The trial excluded patients who had a history of autoimmune disease or were on systemic immunosuppression. Peripheral blood for TCR sequencing was drawn from every dose cohort at baseline, at cycle 4 day 1 and at cycle 7 day 1. Samples came from an open-label, multicenter, first-in-human phase I dose-escalation trial of ivuxolimab. The trial enrolled adults with locally advanced or metastatic head and neck squamous cell, hepatocellular, melanoma or renal cell carcinoma. CD4+ and CD8+ T cells were sorted separately from peripheral blood before TCR sequencing.

The junction shows trimming of 1 base on V and 1 base on J, plus 16 bases between the germline ends. The CDR3 measures 17 amino acids from cysteine to phenylalanine. Only the CDR3 part of the read is kept: 51 bases, read in frame from the first base. As encoded in the germline V gene, CDR1 is SGHTA while CDR2 is FQGTGA. This sequence originates from an adult with an advanced solid tumor such as melanoma, head and neck, liver or kidney cancer. The sequencing used CD4+ or CD8+ T cells sorted from blood, collected in a trial of the OX40 agonist ivuxolimab. The rearrangement combines TRBV7-3 with TRBJ1-1; the D gene is perhaps TRBD1, on 6 matching bases. The DNA is TGTGCCAGCAGCTTAAATGGGGGCCTCGGTAGGAACACTGAAGCTTTCTTT. It is translated as CASSLNGGLGRNTEAFF.